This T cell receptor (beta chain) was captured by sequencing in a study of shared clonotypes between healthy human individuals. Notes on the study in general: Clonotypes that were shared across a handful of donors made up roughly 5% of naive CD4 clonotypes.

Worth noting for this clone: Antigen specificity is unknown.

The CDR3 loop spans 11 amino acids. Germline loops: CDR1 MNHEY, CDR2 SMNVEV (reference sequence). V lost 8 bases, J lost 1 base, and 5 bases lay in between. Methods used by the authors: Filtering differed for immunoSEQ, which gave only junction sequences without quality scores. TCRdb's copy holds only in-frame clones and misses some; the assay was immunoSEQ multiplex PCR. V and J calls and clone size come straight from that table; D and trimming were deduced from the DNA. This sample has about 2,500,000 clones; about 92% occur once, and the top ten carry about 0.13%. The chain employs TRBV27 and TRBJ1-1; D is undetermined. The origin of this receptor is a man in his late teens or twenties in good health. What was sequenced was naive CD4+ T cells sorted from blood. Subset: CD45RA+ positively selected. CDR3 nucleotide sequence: TGTGCCAGCCGCCAGAACACTGAAGCTTTCTTT. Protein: CASRQNTEAFF.